These 29 T cell receptor beta chains were all obtained from the same sample, sequenced in a study of blood T cells in healthy people across ages (dated by TCRdb to the mid-2010s). The library was made by 5' RACE. The data were produced on an Illumina HiSeq 2500. A second roughly 6 to 12 cycle PCR used a sample-barcoded 5' primer and a J-beta primer mix. TCRdb trimmed the raw reads at Q25, called clones with MiXCR and kept productive beta chains. One record per CDR3 amino acid sequence lists the most common genes and DNA. This sample lists some 760,000 distinct CDR3 sequences; just under 25% were detected once. The ten largest clonotypes hold more than 3% of the sample. This same sample was also part of a study on T cells of mothers and their children.

The source material was blood. Every receptor here comes from a boy aged 10-17 years in good health.

The chain is built from TRBV7-2 and TRBJ1-2; unclear D gene. The CDR3 has 14 residues. The germline CDR1 and CDR2 sequences are SGHTA and FQGNSA. V gave up 0 bases and J gave up 4 bases, with 9 bases separating them. The CDR3 DNA reads as TGTGCCAGCAGCTTAGCAGACACTAGCTATGGCTACACCTTC. Amino acid sequence: CASSLADTSYGYTF. The full variable domain, completed using reference TRBV7-2 and TRBJ1-2, is GAGVSQSPSNKVTEKGKDVELRCDPISGHTALYWYRQSLGQGLEFLIYFQGNSAPDKSGLPSDRFSAERTGGSVSTLTIQRTQQEDSAVYLCASSLADTSYGYTFGSGTRLTVV.

This clonotype was counted a few times. This chain joins TRBV11-2 and TRBJ1-5, with TRBD1 matching 7 bases. In germline, CDR1 is SGHAT, CDR2 FQNNGV. The CDR3 runs to 13 residues. Losses at the gene ends were 5 bases for V and 6 bases for J; bases not matched to a gene: 4. CDR3 nucleotides: TGTGCCAGCAGCAATACAGGGGCTCAGCCCCAGCATTTT. Translation: CASSNTGAQPQHF.

The CDR3 here is CASSSSSGAQYF. As DNA, the CDR3 is TGTGCCAGCAGCTCCTCCTCAGGGGCCCAGTACTTC. The J gene is TRBJ2-5, the V gene TRBV28, with D maybe TRBD1 (6 bases). The V and J ends lost 6 bases and 9 bases respectively, with 14 bases between them. Germline V lookup: CDR1 MDHEN, CDR2 SYDVKM. This CDR3 is built from 12 residues.

The chain carries TRBV20-1 and TRBJ2-2; TRBD2 matches at 7 bases. The length of the CDR3 is 13 residues. Losses at the gene ends were 5 bases for V and 11 bases for J; bases not matched to a gene: 11. Per germline, CDR1 DFQATT and CDR2 SNEGSKA (reference sequence). The CDR3 DNA is TGCAGTGCTGTACAAGGGACTAATTTAGAGCTGTTTTTT. It is translated as CSAVQGTNLELFF.

The chain has TRBV3-1 and TRBJ2-3; 7 bases line up with TRBD2. CDR3 size: 15 residues. J was trimmed by 1 base and V by 1 base; bases with no gene match: 2. From germline, CDR1 is LGHDT and CDR2 YNNKEL (reference sequence). The CDR3 DNA reads as TGTGCCAGCAGCCAAGGGACTAGTCGCACAGATACGCAGTATTTT. Its protein product is CASSQGTSRTDTQYF.

In this sample, this clonotype turned up a few times. The chain links TRBV6-5 to TRBJ2-7; 7 bases are shared with TRBD2. J lost 0 bases, V lost 0 bases, and 8 bases had no gene match. This CDR3 has 17 residues. CDR1 is MNHEY and CDR2 is SVGAGI in the germline V gene. In DNA, the CDR3 is TGTGCCAGCAGTTACTCGATGAATAGGGACTACTCCTACGAGCAGTACTTC. This translates into CASSYSMNRDYSYEQYF.

The chain uses TRBV5-1 and TRBJ2-5; 11 bases are a match to TRBD2. The CDR3 is made up of 17 amino acids. Germline loops: CDR1 SGHRS, CDR2 YFSETQ. The junction had 9 bases not matched to a gene; V was cut back by 0 bases and J by 5 bases. The CDR3 here is CASSLGLAGGARETQYF. In DNA, the CDR3 is TGCGCCAGCAGCTTGGGCCTAGCGGGAGGTGCCCGGGAGACCCAGTACTTC.

The rearrangement joins TRBV20-1 to TRBJ1-6; D remains unclear. The CDR3 has 15 residues. Germline CDR1 is DFQATT and CDR2 is SNEGSKA (reference sequence). The V and J ends lost 0 bases and 4 bases respectively, with 10 bases between them. This CDR3 is CSARDWTEYNSPLHF. DNA for the CDR3: TGCAGTGCTAGAGACTGGACGGAGTATAATTCACCCCTCCACTTT.

V usage is TRBV20-1 and J usage is TRBJ2-5; maybe TRBD1 (6 bases). The CDR3 covers 15 residues. V was shortened by 5 bases and J by 1 base, with 17 bases between the two germline ends. The germline V gene has CDR1 DFQATT and CDR2 SNEGSKA (reference sequence). The CDR3: CSARVPGALQETQYF. The CDR3 DNA follows: TGCAGTGCTCGCGTCCCAGGGGCCCTCCAAGAGACCCAGTACTTC.

The sample holds a few counts of this clonotype. The chain recombines TRBV7-8 with TRBJ2-5; a possible D gene is TRBD2 (7 bases). The J call may be wrong; the DNA end is better matched by TRBJ2-7. The CDR3 contains 15 residues. In germline, CDR1 is SGHVS, CDR2 FQNEAQ. CDR3 sequence (DNA): TGTGCCAGCAGCTTGGAGGCTTGGGGGGGGCCCGAGCAGTACTTC. Translating gives CASSLEAWGGPEQYF.

Here the CDR3 DNA reads TGTGCCACCAGTGATCAAACAGGGGATACGCAGTATTTT. It translates to CATSDQTGDTQYF. This chain joins TRBV24-1 and TRBJ2-3, with D perhaps matching TRBD1 (6 bases). This CDR3 is 13 amino acids long. Germline lookup yields CDR1 KGHDR and CDR2 SFDVKD. V lost 3 bases to trimming and J lost 6 bases, with 9 bases between them.

J is TRBJ1-3 and V is TRBV12-3 or TRBV12-4; no clear D. The V and J ends lost 3 bases and 2 bases respectively, with 5 bases between them. The CDR3 has 13 residues. DNA for the CDR3: TGTGCCAGCAGTTTTCAGGCTGGAAACACCATATATTTT. It encodes CASSFQAGNTIYF.

The chain employs TRBV7-9 and TRBJ2-5, with 7 positions matching TRBD2. V dropped 5 bases and J dropped 4; count of bases not matched to a gene: 7. Germline CDR1 reads SEHNR; CDR2 reads FQNEAQ (reference sequence). The CDR3 covers 14 residues. CDR3 in amino acids: CASSRGLDGETQYF. The CDR3 region has the DNA TGTGCCAGCAGCCGTGGACTAGATGGAGAGACCCAGTACTTC.

The chain has TRBV5-1 and TRBJ1-2; 8 bases agree with TRBD1. V dropped 7 bases and J dropped 4; count of bases not matched to a gene: 12. The CDR3 has 15 amino acids. Germline V gives CDR1 SGHRS, CDR2 YFSETQ. CDR3 amino acids: CASRYEPGQAYGYTF. In DNA form, the CDR3 reads TGCGCCAGCCGCTACGAACCGGGACAGGCCTATGGCTACACCTTC. The full variable domain, completed using reference TRBV5-1 and TRBJ1-2, is KAGVTQTPRYLIKTRGQQVTLSCSPISGHRSVSWYQQTPGQGLQFLFEYFSETQRNKGNFPGRFSGRQFSNSRSEMNVSTLELGDSALYLCASRYEPGQAYGYTFGSGTRLTVV.

The table lists this clonotype with a few counts. This rearrangement joins TRBV7-2 to TRBJ2-5; a weak D match, TRBD2 (6 bases). Per the germline V gene, CDR1 is SGHTA and CDR2 is FQGNSA. The length of the CDR3 is 14 residues. V gave up 3 bases and J gave up 4 bases, with 12 bases separating them. The CDR3 DNA sequence: TGTGCCAGCAGCTTCGGGGGAAATGCAGAGACCCAGTACTTC. Translation gives CASSFGGNAETQYF.

Here the CDR3 DNA reads TGTGCCAGCAGTTTATCGCTGAGCTCCTACAATGAGCAGTTCTTC. Translation gives CASSLSLSSYNEQFF. The V and J genes are TRBV28 and TRBJ2-1; D remains unclear. Germline values: CDR1 MDHEN, CDR2 SYDVKM. This CDR3 is built from 15 residues. V dropped 1 base and J dropped 0 bases, with 7 bases sitting between them.

The sample holds a few counts of this clonotype. The chain uses TRBV7-9 and TRBJ2-1, with D possibly TRBD1 on 5 matching bases. The V gene's germline CDR1 is SEHNR and CDR2 FQNEAQ (reference sequence). CDR3 length: 13 amino acids. V gave up 3 bases and J gave up 7 bases, with 10 bases separating them. CDR3 in DNA: TGTGCCAGCAGCTTTGCAGGGTGGAATGAGCAGTTCTTC. This codes for CASSFAGWNEQFF.

This clonotype occurred once. The chain uses TRBV24-1 and TRBJ1-1; no reliable D call. V was clipped by 2 bases and J by 0 bases, with 6 bases between them. CDR3 length: 14 amino acids. Per germline, CDR1 KGHDR and CDR2 SFDVKD. The CDR3 DNA is TGTGCCACCAGTGATTCACGGATGAACACTGAAGCTTTCTTT. This sequence encodes CATSDSRMNTEAFF.

The rearrangement joins TRBV7-9 to TRBJ2-5; 8 bases are a match to TRBD1. This CDR3 comprises 15 residues. CDR1 is SEHNR, CDR2 FQNEAQ, per germline (reference sequence). V shed 5 bases and J 5 bases; nucleotides not matched to a gene: 10. The CDR3, as DNA: TGTGCCAGCAGCCCGGGGGACAGGACGGAGGAGACCCAGTACTTC. Encoded protein: CASSPGDRTEETQYF.

The chain carries TRBV4-2 and TRBJ2-7, with D perhaps TRBD1 (5 bases). Germline V gives CDR1 LGHNA, CDR2 YNFKEQ. Trimming shortened V by 0 bases and J by 7 bases, and 22 bases separated the two germline ends. The CDR3 contains 17 residues. CDR3 coding DNA: TGTGCCAGCAGCCAAGATTCAGGGCTAGGAAATCCGGGTGAGCAGTACTTC. Its translation is CASSQDSGLGNPGEQYF.

V usage is TRBV11-1 and J usage is TRBJ2-6; D could derive from TRBD1 or TRBD2 (5 bases each). Germline V gene lookup returns CDR1 SGHAT and CDR2 FQDESV (reference sequence). This CDR3 contains 13 residues. Trimming shortened V by 1 base and J by 11 bases, and 9 bases separated the two germline ends. CDR3 amino acids: CASSLVEGYVLTF. The CDR3, as DNA: TGTGCCAGCAGCTTAGTAGAGGGGTACGTCCTGACTTTC.

The chain links TRBV4-2 to TRBJ1-2, with D tentatively TRBD1 (5 bases). V was clipped by 8 bases and J by 2 bases, with 18 bases between them. There are 15 residues in the CDR3. The germline V gene has CDR1 LGHNA and CDR2 YNFKEQ. CDR3 sequence (DNA): TGTGCCAGCGCCGGGTCGGGGCCGGCGAACTATGGCTACACCTTC. Translation: CASAGSGPANYGYTF.

V gene TRBV28 combines with J gene TRBJ1-1, with 8 bases fitting TRBD1. V trimming: 6 bases; J trimming: 3 bases; junction bases outside the gene matches: 6. CDR3 length: 14 amino acids. Germline CDR1 reads MDHEN; CDR2 reads SYDVKM. In nucleotides, the CDR3 is TGTGCCAGCAGCCGGGACAGGCCAGACACTGAAGCTTTCTTT. Residues: CASSRDRPDTEAFF.

This clonotype was observed a handful of times. The chain uses TRBV20-1 and TRBJ2-1; D is ambiguous. CDR3 length: 13 residues. The V gene's germline CDR1 is DFQATT and CDR2 SNEGSKA (reference sequence). Trimming removed 0 bases from V and 5 bases from J, with 8 bases in between. The CDR3 loop reads CSARDLSNNEQFF. In nucleotides, the CDR3 is TGCAGTGCTAGAGACTTATCCAACAATGAGCAGTTCTTC.

The gene calls are TRBV12-3 or TRBV12-4 and TRBJ2-1; 9 positions agree with TRBD2. V was pared by 3 bases and J by 7 bases, with 13 bases of the junction left unmatched. The CDR3 sequence is 17 residues long. This CDR3 is CASSFAGGPSRENEQFF. For the CDR3, the DNA is TGTGCCAGCAGTTTTGCGGGAGGGCCTTCCCGGGAAAATGAGCAGTTCTTC.

This clonotype was detected a few times. The chain recombines TRBV11-2 with TRBJ2-1; a weak D match, TRBD1 (6 bases). The ends were cut back, 1 base at V and 6 bases at J, with 10 bases in the middle. In germline, CDR1 is SGHAT, CDR2 FQNNGV. The CDR3 totals 14 residues. This chain's CDR3 is CASSLGDIPNEQFF. Here the CDR3 DNA reads TGTGCCAGCAGCTTAGGGGACATTCCCAATGAGCAGTTCTTC.

In nucleotides, the CDR3 is TGTGCCAGCAGCTTAGCGGCCGGGGGCCCGTCCTACGAGCAGTACTTC. Its translation is CASSLAAGGPSYEQYF. The chain has TRBV7-9 and TRBJ2-7; D tentatively fits TRBD1 or TRBD2 (6 bases each). The length of the CDR3 is 16 residues. Trimming left V 0 bases short and J 1 base short, with 13 bases between. Germline V lookup: CDR1 SEHNR, CDR2 FQNEAQ (reference sequence).

This clonotype turned up a few times. At one end the junction does not follow the germline gene, possibly because of a read error. The chain has TRBV18 and TRBJ2-4; TRBD1 might be the D (5 bases). The CDR3 consists of 13 residues. From germline, CDR1 is KGHSH and CDR2 LQKENI. The CDR3 coding sequence is TGTACCAGCTCACCAGACAGAGCAAACATTCAGTACTTC. Residues: CTSSPDRANIQYF.

The V call is TRBV4-2, the J call TRBJ2-7; 9 bases fit TRBD2. The last part of the DNA fits TRBJ2-1 better; the J call may be wrong. The CDR3 length is 16 residues. The germline gives CDR1 LGHNA, CDR2 YNFKEQ. CDR3 amino acids: CASSQDDRPSGNEQFF. Written as DNA, the CDR3 is TGTGCCAGCAGCCAAGATGATAGGCCTAGCGGGAACGAGCAGTTCTTC.